Listed below are T cell receptor beta chains from one sample, sequenced in a study of neurological immune-mediated disorders. MiXCR, run by TCRdb on the 5' RACE reads, gives a single entry per CDR3 protein. The repertoire holds over 65,000 distinct CDR3 sequences, with 2.6% as singletons. Sequenced: PBMCs. These TCRs come from a woman between 25 and 40 years old with multiple sclerosis. Both conserved end residues are part of each CDR3. The order of the fields is CDR3 DNA, CDR3 protein, clone size, J gene, D gene, V gene. D genes are given only for firm matches. The size entry gives once, few, many or a size class.

TGCAGTGCTAAGCGATACGGGACAGGTAATCAGCCCCAGCATTTT | CSAKRYGTGNQPQHF | many | TRBJ1-5 | TRBD1 | TRBV20-1
TGTGCCAGCAGTACCACTGGAAACACCATATATTTT | CASSTTGNTIYF | many | TRBJ1-3 | NA | TRBV12-3/TRBV12-4
TGTGCCAGCTCACCCGGCAGCCAGGGGGGTCAGCCCCAGCATTTT | CASSPGSQGGQPQHF | many | TRBJ1-5 | TRBD1 | TRBV18
TGCGCCAGCAGCTTGGATGGGACCTACGAGCAGTACTTC | CASSLDGTYEQYF | many | TRBJ2-7 | NA | TRBV5-1
TGTGCCAGCAGTGAACAACCGGGACAAGCTGAAAAACTGTTTTTT | CASSEQPGQAEKLFF | many | TRBJ1-4 | NA | TRBV6-4
TGTGCCAGCAGCTTAAGGGGGCGAGAGACCCAGTACTTC | CASSLRGRETQYF | many | TRBJ2-5 | NA | TRBV7-3
TGCAGTGCTAGAGCGGGAAACACAGATACGCAGTATTTT | CSARAGNTDTQYF | many | TRBJ2-3 | NA | TRBV20-1
TGTGCCAGCAGCCCAGCCGGGAACTACGAGCAGTACTTC | CASSPAGNYEQYF | many | TRBJ2-7 | NA | TRBV7-2
TGCAGCGTAGCGGGAGGGTATCCCGGGGAGCTGTTTTTT | CSVAGGYPGELFF | many | TRBJ2-2 | TRBD2 | TRBV29-1
TGCAGTGCTAGAGACGGGGACTACAATGAGCAGTTCTTC | CSARDGDYNEQFF | many | TRBJ2-1 | NA | TRBV20-1
TGCGCCAGCATGGAGGGAGGAGGTTGGGATGAGCAGTTCTTC | CASMEGGGWDEQFF | many | TRBJ2-1 | NA | TRBV5-1
TGTGCCAGCTCCCGAGGGACGGACACTGAAGCTTTCTTT | CASSRGTDTEAFF | few | TRBJ1-1 | NA | TRBV18
TGCGCCAGCAGTGCCCGGGACGGGAACACTGAAGCTTTCTTT | CASSARDGNTEAFF | many | TRBJ1-1 | NA | TRBV10-2
TGTGCCATCAGTGAGTCGCAGGATCTGAACACTGAAGCTTTCTTT | CAISESQDLNTEAFF | many | TRBJ1-1 | NA | TRBV10-3
TGTGCCACCAGCAGAGATCGCGAGACAGGGGATTACAATGAGCAGTTCTTC | CATSRDRETGDYNEQFF | many | TRBJ2-1 | TRBD1 | TRBV15
TGCGCCAGCAGCCAAGGATGGGGCTGGGCCTACAATGAGCAGTTCTTC | CASSQGWGWAYNEQFF | many | TRBJ2-1 | NA | TRBV4-3
TGTGCCAGCAGCGGCGGACAGGACACTGAAGCTTTCTTT | CASSGGQDTEAFF | many | TRBJ1-1 | TRBD1 | TRBV9
TGCAGTGCTAGAGATGTTGGGGGATCAGGCTACACCTTC | CSARDVGGSGYTF | many | TRBJ1-2 | NA | TRBV20-1
TGTGCCAGCAGCGTTGCCCGCCCCCCATACAATGAGCAGTTCTTC | CASSVARPPYNEQFF | many | TRBJ2-1 | NA | TRBV7-8
TGTGCCAGCAGTTTATCCCAGGGTGCCACTGAAGCTTTCTTT | CASSLSQGATEAFF | many | TRBJ1-1 | NA | TRBV27
TGTGCCAGCAAACGTCGCAACACCGGGGAGCTGTTTTTT | CASKRRNTGELFF | few | TRBJ2-2 | NA | TRBV2
TGTGCCAGCAGCCAATCCGGACGGGACTACGAGCAGTACTTC | CASSQSGRDYEQYF | many | TRBJ2-7 | NA | TRBV27
TGCGCCAGCAGCGGGGGACCGCCGAGCTCCTACAATGAGCAGTTCTTC | CASSGGPPSSYNEQFF | many | TRBJ2-1 | NA | TRBV5-1
TGTGCCAGCAGTTCGGGACTAGTCTACGAGCAGTACTTC | CASSSGLVYEQYF | many | TRBJ2-7 | TRBD2 | TRBV6-5
TGCAGTGCTAGCTGGGCGGGAGCTTATAATGAGCAGTTCTTC | CSASWAGAYNEQFF | many | TRBJ2-1 | TRBD2 | TRBV20-1
TGCGCCAGCAGCCAAGATCGCGTCGAACCCTACAATGAGCAGTTCTTC | CASSQDRVEPYNEQFF | many | TRBJ2-1 | NA | TRBV4-3
TGTGCCAGCAGGGACCTTAGCGGGTGGACCACAGATACGCAGTATTTT | CASRDLSGWTTDTQYF | many | TRBJ2-3 | TRBD2 | TRBV6-1
TGTGCCAGCAGTCTATTTGAGCGCATGAGCTCCTACAATGAGCAGTTCTTC | CASSLFERMSSYNEQFF | many | TRBJ2-1 | NA | TRBV12-3/TRBV12-4
TGTGCCAGCAGCTTAGGGGTAAGGTACGAGCAGTACTTC | CASSLGVRYEQYF | many | TRBJ2-7 | NA | TRBV7-2
TGTGCCAGCAGCTTAAAAGGGTGGGGCATTCAGTACTTC | CASSLKGWGIQYF | many | TRBJ2-4 | NA | TRBV7-2
TGCAGTGCTAGAGATAACGGGTACGAGCAGTACTTC | CSARDNGYEQYF | many | TRBJ2-7 | NA | TRBV20-1
TGTGCCAGCAATAGCCCAGACAGATCTTACGAGCAGTACTTC | CASNSPDRSYEQYF | many | TRBJ2-7 | NA | TRBV6-2/TRBV6-3
TGTGCCAGCAGCGCGACTAGCGGGAGGGGGACAGATACGCAGTATTTT | CASSATSGRGTDTQYF | many | TRBJ2-3 | TRBD2 | TRBV6-4
TGTGCCAGCAGCGACACACTAGCGGGAGCCGGGTCGGGCGAGCAGTACTTC | CASSDTLAGAGSGEQYF | many | TRBJ2-7 | TRBD2 | TRBV9
TGTGCCAGCAGTTTCCTTGGGGAGCAGTACTTC | CASSFLGEQYF | many | TRBJ2-7 | NA | TRBV12-3/TRBV12-4
TGTGCCAGCAGCTTAGCTAGCGGGAGAACAGAGACCCAGTACTTC | CASSLASGRTETQYF | many | TRBJ2-5 | TRBD2 | TRBV7-9
TGTGCCAGCAGTGATCAGATTGAGGCGTCACCCCTCCACTTT | CASSDQIEASPLHF | many | TRBJ1-6 | NA | TRBV2
TGTGCCAGCGGTCGGGGCTCCACTGAAGCTTTCTTT | CASGRGSTEAFF | many | TRBJ1-1 | NA | TRBV7-9
TGTGCCAGCAGCTTTTTAGGCGGCGGGTCTTACGGGGAGCTGTTTTTT | CASSFLGGGSYGELFF | many | TRBJ2-2 | NA | TRBV7-2
TGTGCCAGCAGCCGGACTAGCGGGAGGGCCACAGATACGCAGTATTTT | CASSRTSGRATDTQYF | many | TRBJ2-3 | TRBD2 | TRBV7-2
TGTGCCAGCAGGACCCAGGGGATCGTGACTGAAGCTTTCTTT | CASRTQGIVTEAFF | many | TRBJ1-1 | NA | TRBV12-3/TRBV12-4
TGTGCCAGCAGTTTATCAAACCCCGACGGAGGGCAGTACTTC | CASSLSNPDGGQYF | many | TRBJ2-7 | NA | TRBV12-3/TRBV12-4
TGTGCCAGCAGTTTGGGTCCGTTGTTGGACAGGTCCAGAGATACGCAGTATTTT | CASSLGPLLDRSRDTQYF | many | TRBJ2-3 | TRBD1 | TRBV12-3/TRBV12-4